Each of the 4 T cell receptor beta chains below was sequenced from the same sample in a study of T cell repertoires in ileal Crohn's disease. The table came from immunoSEQ multiplex PCR; TCRdb's copy has only in-frame clones and leaves some out. The table has about 15,000 clones, over 50% seen once; the top ten hold roughly 6.2%. What was sequenced was ileal tissue. The receptor set was obtained from an adult with Crohn's disease.

The chain uses TRBV7-9 and TRBJ2-7; D might be TRBD1 (7 bases). Trimming pared 1 base from V and 0 bases from J, leaving 16 bases between. Germline V gives CDR1 SEHNR, CDR2 FQNEAQ (reference sequence). CDR3 size: 17 residues. The CDR3 DNA reads TGTGCCAGCAGCTTAGGCGGAGGGACAGCAAGCTCCTACGAGCAGTACTTC. It codes for CASSLGGGTASSYEQYF. Full variable domain (rest looked up from reference TRBV7-9 and TRBJ2-7): DTGVSQNPRHKITKRGQNVTFRCDPISEHNRLYWYRQTLGQGPEFLTYFQNEAQLEKSRLLSDRFSAERPKGSFSTLEIQRTEQGDSAMYLCASSLGGGTASSYEQYFGPGTRLTVT.

This chain connects TRBV5-5 to TRBJ2-1, with 13 bases fitting TRBD2. Germline trimming cut 5 bases from V and 9 bases from J; bases unmatched to any gene: 8. This CDR3 spans 15 amino acids. CDR1 and CDR2 (germline): SGHKS, YYEKEE (reference sequence). The DNA of the CDR3 is TGTGCCAGCAGACCCGGACTAGCGGGAGCTGGTGAGCAGTTCTTC. It is translated as CASRPGLAGAGEQFF. The variable domain in full, with the rest retrieved from reference TRBV5-5 and TRBJ2-1, is DAGVTQSPTHLIKTRGQQVTLRCSPISGHKSVSWYQQVLGQGPQFIFQYYEKEERGRGNFPDRFSARQFPNYSSELNVNALLLGDSALYLCASRPGLAGAGEQFFGPGTRLTVL.

The V and J genes are TRBV27 and TRBJ2-5, with D uncertain. Looked up from germline, CDR1 is MNHEY and CDR2 is SMNVEV (reference sequence). This CDR3 contains 14 residues. The V end lost 6 bases, the J end lost 5 bases, and 16 bases lay between the germline ends. This CDR3 is CASSFYGVGETQYF. CDR3 DNA sequence: TGTGCCAGCAGCTTCTATGGAGTTGGGGAGACCCAGTACTTC.

This sequence joins TRBV30 and TRBJ2-7; D remains unclear. CDR1 is GTSNPN and CDR2 is SVGIG in the germline V gene (reference sequence). CDR3 length equals 14 residues. Trimming pared 0 bases from V and 0 bases from J, leaving 9 bases between. In DNA, the CDR3 is TGTGCCTGGAGTGTAGGCGGCAGCTCCTACGAGCAGTACTTC. Protein product: CAWSVGGSSYEQYF.